This T cell receptor beta chain came from a study of cytomegalovirus exposure and HLA in healthy donors. Study-wide findings and caveats: TCR beta chains numbering roughly 150 were designated cytomegalovirus-associated. Most CMV-associated TCR beta chains appeared HLA-restricted in a later analysis. Immune exposure was documented only through CMV serostatus.

Trimming at V came to 2 bases and at J to 3 bases, leaving 6 bases not matched to a gene. CDR3 length equals 15 residues. From germline, CDR1 is SGHRS and CDR2 YFSETQ. At the time of sampling, donors were nominally healthy, though unrecorded immune exposures were likely. With 60 Vbeta and 13 Jbeta primers, the PCR was carried out. The data were produced by immunoSEQ multiplex PCR, yet TCRdb's version contains in-frame clones alone and is incomplete. The table includes fewer than 150,000 clones, over 70% detected once. In the case of this clone: Its target is not known.

Sequenced sample: PBMCs. The source of this sequence is a man aged 30-40 years in good health and CMV-seronegative. The chain uses TRBV5-1 and TRBJ2-3, with 7 nucleotides matching TRBD2. The CDR3 is CASSFGLGETDTQYF. The CDR3 coding sequence is TGCGCCAGCAGCTTTGGACTAGGAGAGACAGATACGCAGTATTTT. The whole variable domain, remainder taken from reference TRBV5-1 and TRBJ2-3, is KAGVTQTPRYLIKTRGQQVTLSCSPISGHRSVSWYQQTPGQGLQFLFEYFSETQRNKGNFPGRFSGRQFSNSRSEMNVSTLELGDSALYLCASSFGLGETDTQYFGPGTRLTVL.